This T cell receptor (beta chain) was identified in a study of T cells in Graves' hyperthyroidism and ophthalmopathy. It was uncontrolled infection, other autoimmune disease, pregnancy or lactation that excluded patients. Study-wide results and caveats: Classification by a 13 V-J model distinguished ophthalmopathy from stable hyperthyroidism. Researchers found most expanded thyroid clonotypes above 0.001 in blood as well.

V shed 3 bases and J shed 4 bases, with 13 bases lying between them. This CDR3 is built from 15 residues. Germline lookup yields CDR1 LGHDT and CDR2 YNNKEL (reference sequence). Ten or more counts support this clonotype. Its matching antigen is unknown. Amplified TCR beta CDR3 regions derived from RNA transcripts. A first-round RT-PCR of the TCR CDR3 used the HTBI primer set. Each CDR3 protein is one row after TCRdb ran MiXCR on the multiplex PCR reads. Found here are around 600,000 distinct CDR3 sequences, 14% of them singletons; the top ten hold approximately 6.4%. This chain connects TRBV3-1 to TRBJ1-5; the D gene is possibly TRBD1 (6 bases). The sequenced sample consisted of blood. This clonotype was obtained from a woman aged 18 to 35 with Graves' ophthalmopathy. Here the CDR3 DNA reads TGTGCCAGCAGCCAGGCGGGACACCTAAATCAGCCCCAGCATTTT. Amino acids: CASSQAGHLNQPQHF.